This T cell receptor (beta chain) was captured in a study of molecular identifiers for immune sequencing clone quantification (dated by TCRdb to between 2018 and 2020). For context, the study as a whole: For a replicate experiment, RNA from roughly 20,000 or 100,000 naive CD8 T cells was divided into five aliquots, and four of the five aliquots were sequenced. This methods study used CD8 T cells to benchmark TCR RNA copy counting and molecular-identifier clustering-based TCR repertoire sequencing (MIDCIRS). Results the study describes overall, beyond this receptor: The sizes of highly expanded clones could end up underestimated when identical TCR molecules share a barcode. Spiked-in Jurkat TCR RNA equivalent to a single cell was reported to be detectable even among some 910,000 naive CD8 T cells. Without barcode sub-clustering, chimeric consensus sequences inflated TCR diversity; chimeras reached as high as 47%. Modeling estimated around 3 recovered TCR RNA copies per cell, compared with about 10 by digital PCR, which implies about 30% capture efficiency. In CMV-specific effector cells, clones with more than 20 RNA copies contained over 99% of molecules, whereas in naive cells such clones contained under 1% of molecules. Naive libraries contained spiked-in Jurkat TCR RNA (approximately nine copies' worth), which is not part of the donor repertoire.

This clonotype was seen repeatedly, ten times or more. Which antigen it targets is not known. The record has no base qualities; no much larger clone is one base away. The library relied on PCR. This sample was sequenced with a NextSeq 500. Bulk TCR libraries were made following a previously described method, with the TCR primers given in Table S5. Purification of total RNA was performed with the Qiagen AllPrep DNA/RNA kit. Reads from multiple sequencing runs of the same library were pooled before analysis. In the authors' own workflow: Reads were retained only if an exact TCR constant sequence was present, and the retained reads were trimmed to 150 nt and grouped according to their 12-nt molecular barcodes. Reads in each barcode group were sub-clustered using a 15% Levenshtein threshold, and a quality-weighted consensus sequence was built for each RNA molecule. Non-functional sequences were removed, as were lower-count sequences one edit away from another. Barcode sub-clusters with fewer than 20% of the maximum read count were removed, based on fitting two negative binomial distributions. TCRdb reworked the public reads: Q25 trimming with fastp, MiXCR clone assembly, productive beta chains retained. Here each entry gathers all rows of one CDR3 protein and keeps the most common genes and DNA. The V and J calls shown here were made by TCRdb, not taken from the authors' results. The sample table contains 300,000 to 400,000 distinct CDR3 sequences; only one count was recorded for roughly 23% of them. 0.65% to 0.75% of the sample is held by the ten biggest clonotypes.

Libraries of naive CD8 T cells were built from anywhere between about 19,000 and 1,100,000 sorted cells, with 10%, 30% or 50% of the purified RNA used. Naive CD8 T cells, defined as CD8+CD4-CCR7+CD45RA+, were FACS-sorted into RLT Plus buffer on a BD FACSAria II. To test detection sensitivity, Jurkat RNA equivalent to roughly eleven TCR copies was spiked into samples of roughly 18,000-1,100,000 naive CD8 T cells. CD8 T cells were enriched with RosetteSep CD8+ T Cell Enrichment Cocktail and Ficoll-Paque, followed by ACK red cell lysis. V gives up 1 base and J gives up 2 bases, and the segment between their germline ends measures 8 bases. The germline V gene encodes CDR1 MNHNY and CDR2 SVGAGI (reference sequence). Inclusive of the bounding cysteine and phenylalanine, the CDR3 is 14 residues long. The read is trimmed to its CDR3 DNA, 42 bases read in frame from base 1.

Sequencing was done on a sample of naive CD8+ T cells from blood, with Jurkat cell RNA spiked in. The cell subset or site label on this specimen signifies: FACS-sorted CD8+CD4-CCR7+CD45RA+ naive T cells. This chain joins TRBV6-6 to TRBJ1-1, with the D gene call left open. This sequence was found in a human donor in good health. Some libraries in this study had Jurkat cell RNA spiked in. The DNA is as follows: TGTGCCAGCAGTTACTATCCGGGTAACACTGAAGCTTTCTTT. It codes for CASSYYPGNTEAFF.